Sequencing of this T cell receptor (beta chain) was carried out in a study of glioma-infiltrating T cells after dendritic cell vaccination. General observations from the study: Longer survival after dendritic cell vaccination followed higher pretreatment TIL content. The cohort had few patients with full blood and tumor sets.

Selection required adequate fresh-frozen tumor tissue plus more than two years' survival data. Germline values: CDR1 SGHRS, CDR2 YFSETQ. There are 17 residues in the CDR3. The J segment lost 0 bases and the V segment lost 4 bases, leaving 7 bases of the junction unmatched. The table came from immunoSEQ multiplex PCR; TCRdb's copy has only in-frame clones and leaves some out. The sample consists of roughly 90,000 clones, over 75% of them appearing once. Concerning this clone itself: Its antigen is undetermined.

The receptor's source is a human donor with glioblastoma. V gene TRBV5-1 combines with J gene TRBJ1-1, with 12 nucleotides matching TRBD1. The sequenced sample was blood, obtained before dendritic cell vaccination. In DNA, the CDR3 is TGCGCCAGCAGCCCGGGACAGGGGGCGAACATGAACACTGAAGCTTTCTTT. It yields the protein CASSPGQGANMNTEAFF.